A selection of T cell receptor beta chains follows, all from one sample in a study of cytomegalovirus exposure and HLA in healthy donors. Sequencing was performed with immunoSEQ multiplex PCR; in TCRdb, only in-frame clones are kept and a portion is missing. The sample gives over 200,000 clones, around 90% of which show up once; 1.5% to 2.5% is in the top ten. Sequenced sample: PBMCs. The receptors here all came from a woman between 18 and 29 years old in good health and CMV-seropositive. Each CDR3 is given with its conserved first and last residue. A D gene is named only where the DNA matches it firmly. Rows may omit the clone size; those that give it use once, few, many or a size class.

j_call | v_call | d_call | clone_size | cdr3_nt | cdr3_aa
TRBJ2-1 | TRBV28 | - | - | TGTGCCAGCAGTCCCGTCGTTCCCTCCTACAATGAGCAGTTCTTC | CASSPVVPSYNEQFF
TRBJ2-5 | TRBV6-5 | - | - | TGTGCCAGCAGTAATGGCAGGGAAGAGACCCAGTACTTC | CASSNGREETQYF
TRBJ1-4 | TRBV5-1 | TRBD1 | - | TGCGCCAGCAGCTTGGGGACAGGGAACGGAGAAAAACTGTTTTTT | CASSLGTGNGEKLFF
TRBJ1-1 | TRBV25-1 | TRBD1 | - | TGTGCCAGCAACCGGACAGGGGCCCTTCGGACTGAAGCTTTCTTT | CASNRTGALRTEAFF
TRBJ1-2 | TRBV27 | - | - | TGTGCCAGTTCGTTAGCTGGGTATGGCTACACCTTC | CASSLAGYGYTF
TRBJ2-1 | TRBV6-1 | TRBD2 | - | TGTGCCACAGGGAGTCGACTAGCGGGAGCTGCTGAGCAGTTCTTC | CATGSRLAGAAEQFF
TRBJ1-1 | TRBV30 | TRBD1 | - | TGTGCCTGGAGGCGAGAACAGGGGGTGGGAACTGAAGCTTTCTTT | CAWRREQGVGTEAFF
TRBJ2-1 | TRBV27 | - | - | TGTGCCAGCAGCTATTACAATGAGCAGTTCTTC | CASSYYNEQFF
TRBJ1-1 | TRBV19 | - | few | TGTGCCGGAGCGTCGGGGGCTGAAGCTTTCTTT | CAGASGAEAFF
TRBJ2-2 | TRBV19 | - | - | TGTGCCAGTAGTTCCATCCCTGGGCAGCCAAACACCGGGGAGCTGTTTTTT | CASSSIPGQPNTGELFF
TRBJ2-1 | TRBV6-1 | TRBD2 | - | TGTGCCAGTATAAGCGGGACTAGCTGGTTCAATGAGCAGTTCTTC | CASISGTSWFNEQFF
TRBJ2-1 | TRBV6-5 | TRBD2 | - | TGTGCCACCGGACGACTAGCGACATATAATGAGCAGTTCTTC | CATGRLATYNEQFF
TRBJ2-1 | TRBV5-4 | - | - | TGTGCCAGCAGCTTGAAACTAGGGATGTTGGGTGAGCAGTTCTTC | CASSLKLGMLGEQFF
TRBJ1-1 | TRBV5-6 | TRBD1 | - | TGTGCCGCTACCTCACTGGGACAGCCGAACACTGAAGCTTTCTTT | CAATSLGQPNTEAFF
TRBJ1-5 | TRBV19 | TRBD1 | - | TGTGCCAGTAGTCACGGGACAGTTTTGAATCAGCCCCAGCATTTT | CASSHGTVLNQPQHF
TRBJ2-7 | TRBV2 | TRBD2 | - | TGTGCCAGCAGTGAAACCACTAGCGGGAAACACGAGCAGTACTTC | CASSETTSGKHEQYF
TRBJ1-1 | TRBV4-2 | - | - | TGTGCCAGCAGCCAAGAACAGGGTTCTTTAAACACTGAAGCTTTCTTT | CASSQEQGSLNTEAFF
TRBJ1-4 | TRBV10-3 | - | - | TGTGCCATCAATTACCCAACTTGGGAGGATGAAAAACTGTTTTTT | CAINYPTWEDEKLFF
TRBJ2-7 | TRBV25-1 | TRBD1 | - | TGTGCCAGCAGTGATCCTGCGAGACAGGGATCCTACGAGCAGTACTTC | CASSDPARQGSYEQYF
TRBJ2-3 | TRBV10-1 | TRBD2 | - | TGCGCCAGCAGCTCGACTAGCGGGAGAAGACATACGCAGTATTTT | CASSSTSGRRHTQYF
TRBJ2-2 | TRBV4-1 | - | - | TGCGCCAGCAGAGGTTTCAGGGGATTCGGGGAGCTGTTTTTT | CASRGFRGFGELFF
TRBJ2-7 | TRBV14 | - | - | TGTGCCAGCAGCCAAGACGAGTCGGTATCCTACGAGCAGTACTTC | CASSQDESVSYEQYF
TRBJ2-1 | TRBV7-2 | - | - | TGTGCCAGCAGGTCCGGGGGGCTAGACAATGAGCAGTTCTTC | CASRSGGLDNEQFF
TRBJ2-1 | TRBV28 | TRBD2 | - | TGTGCCAGCAGTTCTAGCGGGAAAACCTACAATGAGCAGTTCTTC | CASSSSGKTYNEQFF
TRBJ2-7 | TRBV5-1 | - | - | TGCGCCAGCAGCTTCGACGGGACCTACGAGCAGTACTTC | CASSFDGTYEQYF
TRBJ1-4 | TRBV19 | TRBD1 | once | TGTGCCAGTAGTATGTGGACAGGAACAAATGAAAAACTGTTTTTT | CASSMWTGTNEKLFF
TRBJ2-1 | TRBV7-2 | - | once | TGTGCCAGCAGCTTAGAGCCGGGCTACAATGAGCAGTTCTTC | CASSLEPGYNEQFF